A single sample gave rise to the 8 T cell receptor beta chains below, sequenced in a study of OX40 agonist ivuxolimab in advanced cancers. The table came from immunoSEQ multiplex PCR; TCRdb's copy has only in-frame clones and leaves some out. Of around 44,000 clones in the sample, 80% were seen once. The specimen was CD4+ or CD8+ T cells sorted from blood, collected in a trial of the OX40 agonist ivuxolimab. Every receptor here comes from an adult with an advanced solid tumor such as melanoma, head and neck, liver or kidney cancer.

The V gene is TRBV4-1, the J gene TRBJ2-7, with 8 bases lining up with TRBD1. The CDR3 sequence is 14 residues long. With V trimmed by 4 bases and J by 6 bases, 8 bases remained unmatched. Germline values: CDR1 MGHRA, CDR2 YSYEKL. CDR3 in amino acids: CASSRGQGGGEQYF. CDR3 nucleotide sequence: TGCGCCAGCAGCCGCGGACAGGGAGGCGGCGAGCAGTACTTC.

CDR3 DNA sequence: TGTGCCAGCAGCCTTAGATGGACTAGCGGGCCCACCGGGGAGCTGTTTTTT. As protein: CASSLRWTSGPTGELFF. The V call is TRBV7-8, the J call TRBJ2-2, with 11 bases aligning to TRBD2. The CDR3 has 17 amino acids. CDR1 is SGHVS, CDR2 FQNEAQ, per germline. V was clipped by 5 bases and J by 4 bases; unmatched bases: 9.

The chain uses TRBV19 and TRBJ2-2; 11 bases map to TRBD2. CDR3 length equals 16 residues. Unmatched junction bases numbered 5, after V lost 8 bases and J lost 0 bases. Germline V lookup: CDR1 LNHDA, CDR2 SQIVND (reference sequence). The CDR3 sequence: CASRPGLAANTGELFF. DNA for the CDR3: TGTGCCAGTCGCCCGGGACTAGCGGCGAACACCGGGGAGCTGTTTTTT. Full variable domain (missing parts from reference TRBV19 and TRBJ2-2): DGGITQSPKYLFRKEGQNVTLSCEQNLNHDAMYWYRQDPGQGLRLIYYSQIVNDFQKGDIAEGYSVSREKKESFPLTVTSAQKNPTAFYLCASRPGLAANTGELFFGEGSRLTVL.

The chain has TRBV5-5 and TRBJ2-5, with 12 bases aligning to TRBD2. Germline CDR1 is SGHKS and CDR2 is YYEKEE (reference sequence). The length of the CDR3 is 17 residues. After removal of 0 bases from V and 4 bases from J, the junction contained 7 bases not matched to a gene. For the CDR3, the DNA is TGTGCCAGCAGCTTGGAGCCTAGCGGGAGGGCAGGAGAGACCCAGTACTTC. It yields the protein CASSLEPSGRAGETQYF.

The chain is built from TRBV5-5 and TRBJ1-1; possibly TRBD1 for D (6 bases). V was clipped by 1 base and J by 5 bases, with 12 bases between them. CDR3 length: 14 residues. Germline assignment: CDR1 SGHKS and CDR2 YYEKEE (reference sequence). The CDR3 DNA sequence: TGTGCCAGCAGCTTGTATGGGGGGCTGACTGAAGCTTTCTTT. Encoded protein: CASSLYGGLTEAFF.

The chain links TRBV28 to TRBJ1-1; D uncertain. Per germline, CDR1 MDHEN and CDR2 SYDVKM. This CDR3 region has 11 residues. V lost 7 bases and J 2 bases, leaving 5 bases between the germline ends. CDR3 sequence reads: CASIRNTEAFF. The CDR3 DNA is TGTGCCAGCATCAGAAACACTGAAGCTTTCTTT.

For this clone: Within the sample, other DNA sequences also encode this same CDR3. V is TRBV2 and J is TRBJ1-1, with a weak D call TRBD1 (6 bases). The germline V gene has CDR1 SNHLY and CDR2 FYNNEI. The CDR3 has 14 residues. Trimming shortened V by 3 bases and J by 5 bases, and 13 bases separated the two germline ends. The CDR3: CASSDEGGETEAFF. CDR3 DNA: TGTGCCAGCAGTGATGAAGGGGGGGAGACTGAAGCTTTCTTT.

The rearrangement links TRBV9 to TRBJ2-7; possibly TRBD2 for D (6 bases). Trimming took off 4 bases at V and 2 bases at J, with 13 bases between the two ends. The CDR3 runs to 14 residues. Germline V gene data show CDR1 as SGDLS and CDR2 as YYNGEE. CDR3 DNA sequence: TGTGCCAGCAGCCCGGGGGACGGAACCTACGAGCAGTACTTC. Protein sequence: CASSPGDGTYEQYF.